This T cell receptor beta chain was recorded in a study of cytomegalovirus exposure and HLA in healthy donors. This clone showed up just a few times. Antigen: not known. Broader study findings: TCR beta chains numbering about 160 were designated cytomegalovirus-associated. The later analysis indicated that the majority of CMV-associated TCR beta chains appeared HLA-restricted. Later analysis suggested links between common viral pathogens and several top significant clusters. Later genetic work tied a missense DCLRE1C variant to beta-chain V and J trimming.

13 Jbeta primers and 60 Vbeta primers were used for the PCR. TCRdb's copy holds only in-frame clones and misses some; the assay was immunoSEQ multiplex PCR. Here the sample spans 150,000 to 200,000 clones, about 72% being singletons. Sample: PBMCs. The sequence came from a girl aged 5-17 years in good health and CMV-seronegative.

The CDR3 sequence: CASSGTRMNTEAFF. CDR3 DNA: TGTGCCAGCAGTGGAACCAGGATGAACACTGAAGCTTTCTTT. The chain is built from TRBV25-1 and TRBJ1-1; no definite D call. With 4 bases removed from V and 0 bases from J, the gap between germline ends came to 9 bases. The CDR3 is 14 amino acids. Germline CDR1 MGHDK, CDR2 SYGVNS.